The clone carrying this T cell receptor (beta chain) was detected only a few times. Its target is unknown. This CDR3 region has 12 residues. Trimming took off 3 bases at V and 8 bases at J, with 10 bases between the two ends. Germline assignment: CDR1 KGHSH and CDR2 LQKENI. This entry belongs to a study of beta chain features in type 1 diabetes. Study outcomes and limitations: Shorter TCRB CDR3s, moderately but significantly so, were found in Type 1 diabetes patients in all four CD4+ subsets. Cells expressing TCR highly could be over-represented by cDNA sequencing.

Investigators reverse transcribed all isolated RNA, so they sequenced expressed TCRB transcripts. Profiling relied on immunoSEQ multiplex PCR, and the TCRdb table lists in-frame clones only, not all of them. The sample lists about 170,000 clones; around 8% were seen once. Naive, central memory, regulatory and stem cell-like memory cells within the CD4+ compartment were sorted using CD45RO/CCR7/CD25/CD127/CD95/CD27. Purity exceeding 95% was reached by all sorted populations. The clonotype originates from a woman aged 40-49 years with type 1 diabetes. J is TRBJ1-2 and V is TRBV18; maybe TRBD1 (5 bases). The sequenced sample was central memory CD4+ T cells from blood. In DNA form, the CDR3 reads TGTGCCAGCTCACCGGACATGGAGGGCTACACCTTC. This codes for CASSPDMEGYTF.